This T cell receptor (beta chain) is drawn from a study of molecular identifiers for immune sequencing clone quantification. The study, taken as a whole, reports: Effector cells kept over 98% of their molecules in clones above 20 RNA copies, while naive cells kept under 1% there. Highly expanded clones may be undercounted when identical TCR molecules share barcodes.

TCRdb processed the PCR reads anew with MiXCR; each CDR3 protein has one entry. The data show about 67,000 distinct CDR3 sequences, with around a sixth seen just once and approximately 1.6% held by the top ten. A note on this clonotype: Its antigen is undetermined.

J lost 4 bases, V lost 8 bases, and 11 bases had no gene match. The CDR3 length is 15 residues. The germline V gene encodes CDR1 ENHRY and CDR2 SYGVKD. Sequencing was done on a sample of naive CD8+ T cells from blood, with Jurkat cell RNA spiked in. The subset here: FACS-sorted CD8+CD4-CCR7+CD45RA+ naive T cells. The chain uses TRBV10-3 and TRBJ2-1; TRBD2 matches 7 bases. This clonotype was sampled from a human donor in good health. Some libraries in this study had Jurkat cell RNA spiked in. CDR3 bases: TGTGCCATCGGGCGGGAGCGGATAAATTACAATGAGCAGTTCTTC. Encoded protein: CAIGRERINYNEQFF.